Listed below are T cell receptor beta chains from one sample, sequenced in a study of a mutant IDH1 vaccine in newly diagnosed glioma. Measured with immunoSEQ multiplex PCR; TCRdb has only the in-frame clones, and not every one. The repertoire includes 95,000 to 120,000 clones, roughly 90% of them detected once, and under 0.8% sits in the top ten. Their specific antigens are unknown. Source: PBMCs, taken from a glioma patient whose treatment included an IDH1 peptide vaccine. The source is a woman aged 50 to 65 with glioma. Each CDR3 is given with its conserved first and last residue. D genes are given only for firm matches. Size tells how often a clone was seen (once, few, many) or the class of an expanded clone, and some rows leave it out.

j_call d_call v_call clone_size cdr3_nt cdr3_aa
TRBJ1-4 . TRBV6-1 . TGTGCCAGCAGTTCCGGGGAACCTAATGAAAAACTGTTTTTT CASSSGEPNEKLFF
TRBJ2-3 . TRBV5-1 . TGCGCCAGCACCTCCCCGGTGGGCAGCGACACAGATACGCAGTATTTT CASTSPVGSDTDTQYF
TRBJ2-1 TRBD1 TRBV7-6 . TGTGCCAGCAGCTTTCGGGACAGGGTGGGAAATGAGCAGTTCTTC CASSFRDRVGNEQFF
TRBJ1-2 . TRBV4-2 . TGTGCCAGCAGCCAAGTGATGGAACCCGGCTACACCTTC CASSQVMEPGYTF
TRBJ2-3 . TRBV9 . TGTGCCAGCAGCACCCGGGTGACAGATACGCAGTATTTT CASSTRVTDTQYF
TRBJ2-7 TRBD2 TRBV5-1 . TGCGCCAGCAGTACCGGGGGGGAGCAGTACTTC CASSTGGEQYF
TRBJ2-3 TRBD2 TRBV7-3 . TGTGCCAGCAGCCAAATGGGAGCGGGAGTGGCAGATACGCAGTATTTT CASSQMGAGVADTQYF
TRBJ2-7 TRBD2 TRBV6-1 . TGTGCCAGCAGTGAACCCGGACTAGCGGTCCAAGGTGACGAGCAGTACTTC CASSEPGLAVQGDEQYF
TRBJ2-2 . TRBV20-1 . TGCAGTGCTGGGACCGATAGAAAGCTGTTTTTT CSAGTDRKLFF
TRBJ2-7 . TRBV27 . TGTGCCAGCAGTCCTCCAGGGGCAGGATCCTACGAGCAGTACTTC CASSPPGAGSYEQYF
TRBJ2-1 TRBD1 TRBV7-9 . TGTGCCAGCAGTTCCGGGACAGGGAGTATCAATGAGCAGTTCTTC CASSSGTGSINEQFF
TRBJ2-7 . TRBV4-2 . TGTGCCAGCAGCCAAGTGGAGGTAGCTTCCTACGAGCAGTACTTC CASSQVEVASYEQYF
TRBJ2-5 . TRBV9 . TGTGCCAGCAGCGTAATCGACAATCTAGAGACCCAGTACTTC CASSVIDNLETQYF
TRBJ1-1 . TRBV5-1 . TGCGCCAGCAGCTTCCGACAGGACGGAGGAAAAACTGAAGCTTTCTTT CASSFRQDGGKTEAFF
TRBJ1-1 . TRBV5-5 . TGTGCCAGCAGCTTGGAGCAGTTTTACACTGAAGCTTTCTTT CASSLEQFYTEAFF
TRBJ2-3 TRBD2 TRBV9 . TGTGCCAGCAGCGTAGGTAGCGGGAGGGCCACAGATACGCAGTATTTT CASSVGSGRATDTQYF
TRBJ1-5 TRBD1 TRBV5-8 . TGTGCCAGCAGCGACCGACAGGGCTTAAGTAAGGAGCCCCAGCATTTT CASSDRQGLSKEPQHF
TRBJ2-7 TRBD1 TRBV28 once TGTGCCAGCAGTTTACCCGGACAGGGGGCGGGCGAGCAGTACTTC CASSLPGQGAGEQYF
TRBJ1-1 . TRBV29-1 . TGCAGCGCCTGGGGGGGGCAAAACACTGAAGCTTTCTTT CSAWGGQNTEAFF
TRBJ1-2 . TRBV5-1 . TGCGCCAGCAGCTTGTATGGGCCGCGGGGCTACACCTTC CASSLYGPRGYTF
TRBJ2-7 TRBD1 TRBV19 . TGTGCCAGTAGTCCAGCCGGGACAGGGGTCTACGAGCAGTACTTC CASSPAGTGVYEQYF
TRBJ1-4 . TRBV29-1 . TGCAGCGTGAGGGGGAGTAGCAGGGGTGAAAAACTGTTTTTT CSVRGSSRGEKLFF